This T cell receptor beta chain was retrieved from a study of cytomegalovirus exposure and HLA in healthy donors. Study-wide results and caveats: Researchers counted roughly 150 TCR beta chains as cytomegalovirus-associated. A missense DCLRE1C variant was associated with V- and J-gene trimming of TCR beta chains in a later analysis, and an independent cohort replicated the association.

With regard to this clone: The antigen remains unidentified.

PCR used 60 Vbeta primers and 13 Jbeta primers. Sequencing was performed with immunoSEQ multiplex PCR; in TCRdb, only in-frame clones are kept and a portion is missing. The sample contains 210,000 or so clones, over 75% of which appear only once. The source of this sequence is a human donor in good health. The sample was PBMCs.

CDR3: CASRHQGLVSDYFYGYTF. The CDR3, as DNA: TGTGCCAGCAGACACCAGGGACTAGTTAGTGATTACTTCTATGGCTACACCTTC. J is TRBJ1-2 and V is TRBV28; D is possibly TRBD1 (5 bases). CDR3 length equals 18 residues. Trimming pared 6 bases from V and 4 bases from J, leaving 27 bases between. The V gene's germline CDR1 is MDHEN and CDR2 SYDVKM.